Listed below are T cell receptor beta chains from one sample, sequenced in a study of Graves' ophthalmopathy and Graves' hyperthyroidism. One entry per CDR3 protein, called by TCRdb with MiXCR from the multiplex PCR reads. The profile shows approximately 460,000 distinct CDR3 sequences, 13% to 15% of them singletons. The sample taken for sequencing was blood. The receptors come from a woman aged 30 to 39 with Graves' ophthalmopathy. CDR3s include the opening cysteine and the closing phenylalanine or tryptophan. D genes are given only for firm matches. Size tells how often a clone was seen (once, few, many) or the class of an expanded clone, and some rows leave it out.

CASSQDEGGRSPLHF	TGCGCCAGCAGCCAAGATGAAGGGGGGCGGTCACCCCTCCACTTT	.	many	TRBV4-1	TRBJ1-6
CAWSPGVTLGYTF	TGTGCCTGGAGTCCTGGGGTAACTCTTGGCTACACCTTC	.	.	TRBV30	TRBJ1-2
CASSLGPGGMRNTIYF	TGTGCCAGCAGCTTAGGGCCGGGCGGAATGAGAAACACCATATATTTT	.	many	TRBV7-8	TRBJ1-3
CASSYRGTGNQPQHF	TGTGCCAGCAGTTACAGGGGGACTGGCAATCAGCCCCAGCATTTT	TRBD1	many	TRBV27	TRBJ1-5
CASSHGQNTETQYF	TGTGCCAGCAGCCACGGACAGAATACAGAGACCCAGTACTTC	.	many	TRBV5-5	TRBJ2-5
CATTRDRFANEKLFF	TGTGCCACCACTCGGGACAGGTTTGCTAATGAAAAACTGTTTTTT	TRBD1	many	TRBV2	TRBJ1-4
CASSQAPTASEAFF	TGTGCCAGCAGCCAAGCCCCGACAGCGTCTGAAGCTTTCTTT	.	many	TRBV3-1	TRBJ1-1
CASSSDDSRGIGEQYF	TGTGCCAGCAGTTCAGACGACTCCCGGGGAATAGGCGAGCAGTACTTC	.	many	TRBV12-3/TRBV12-4	TRBJ2-7
CASTRQAGYTGELFF	TGTGCCAGTACCCGACAGGCAGGCTACACCGGGGAGCTGTTTTTT	.	.	TRBV19	TRBJ2-2
CASSPGQGVGRKETQYF	TGTGCCAGCTCACCTGGACAGGGAGTGGGTCGAAAAGAGACCCAGTACTTC	TRBD1	many	TRBV18	TRBJ2-5
CASSPKWGRTFSDGYTF	TGTGCCAGCAGTCCTAAATGGGGGCGGACGTTTTCAGATGGCTACACCTTC	.	many	TRBV28	TRBJ1-2
CASSPIGADRVRETQYF	TGCGCCAGCAGCCCGATTGGGGCGGACAGGGTTCGGGAGACCCAGTACTTC	TRBD1	many	TRBV5-1	TRBJ2-5
CASGQGARNTIYF	TGTGCCAGCGGTCAGGGGGCTCGAAACACCATATATTTT	TRBD1	.	TRBV6-1	TRBJ1-3
CSARITTGAPYEQYF	TGCAGTGCTAGAATCACAACAGGGGCCCCTTACGAGCAGTACTTC	TRBD1	many	TRBV20-1	TRBJ2-7
CASSYSRSTEAFF	TGTGCCAGCAGTTACTCGCGTAGCACTGAAGCTTTCTTT	.	many	TRBV6-2/TRBV6-3	TRBJ1-1
CASSVGLRGDGDYGYTF	TGTGCCAGCAGCGTAGGACTAAGGGGCGATGGGGACTATGGCTACACCTTC	.	many	TRBV9	TRBJ1-2
CAWTPGETEAFF	TGTGCCTGGACTCCTGGGGAAACTGAAGCTTTCTTT	.	.	TRBV30	TRBJ1-1